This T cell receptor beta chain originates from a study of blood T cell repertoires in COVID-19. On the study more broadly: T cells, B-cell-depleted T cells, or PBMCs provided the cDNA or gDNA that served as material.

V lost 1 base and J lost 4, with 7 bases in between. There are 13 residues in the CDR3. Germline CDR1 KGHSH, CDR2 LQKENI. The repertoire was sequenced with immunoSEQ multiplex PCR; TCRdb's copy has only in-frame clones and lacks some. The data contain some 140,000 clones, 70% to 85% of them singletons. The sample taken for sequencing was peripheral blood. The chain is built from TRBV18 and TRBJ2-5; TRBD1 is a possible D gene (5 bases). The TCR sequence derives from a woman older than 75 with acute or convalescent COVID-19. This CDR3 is CASSPRGRETQYF. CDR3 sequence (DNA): TGTGCCAGCTCACCACGGGGCCGAGAGACCCAGTACTTC.